A single sample is the source of the 7 T cell receptor beta chains below, sequenced in a study of metastatic and nonmetastatic thyroid tumors (dated by TCRdb to about 2020). Before undergoing thyroid surgery, none of the patients had been given any kind of treatment. Library construction relied on PCR. Instrument used: Illumina HiSeq 4000. The public reads were reanalyzed by TCRdb: fastp trimming at Q25, MiXCR alignment, in-frame beta chains only. The sample includes just under 20,000 clones, with 37% observed a single time. Clones ranked in the top ten supply 20% to 30% of the sample. The material sequenced was tumor tissue. The receptors were gathered from a female donor with papillary thyroid cancer or a benign thyroid nodule (not recorded which). Some clones in this sample may be carry-over from other donors' samples.

V is TRBV2 and J is TRBJ2-7; D is tentatively TRBD1 or TRBD2 (5 bases each). Germline V gene sequence: CDR1 SNHLY, CDR2 FYNNEI. V lost 3 bases to trimming and J lost 0 bases, with 12 bases between them. CDR3 length equals 15 residues. As DNA, the CDR3 is TGTGCCAGCAGTGACCGACAGCGGAGCTCCTACGAGCAGTACTTC. It codes for CASSDRQRSSYEQYF.

This clone was observed at least ten times. The rearrangement links TRBV6-5 to TRBJ2-3, with D possibly being TRBD1 or TRBD2 (5 bases each). The CDR3 runs to 15 residues. Trimming shortened V by 5 bases and J by 0 bases, and 12 bases separated the two germline ends. Germline V CDR1 and CDR2: MNHEY, SVGAGI. The CDR3 DNA reads as TGTGCCAGCAGTCATCGAGGGACCAGCACAGATACGCAGTATTTT. This sequence encodes CASSHRGTSTDTQYF.

The V call is TRBV6-1, the J call TRBJ2-1; 7 nucleotides align to TRBD2. The CDR3 length is 15 residues. J was trimmed by 6 bases and V by 2 bases; bases with no gene match: 7. Per the germline V gene, CDR1 is MNHNS and CDR2 is SASEGT. The CDR3 loop is CASSERSSGFNEQFF. The CDR3 DNA is TGTGCCAGCAGTGAACGGTCTAGCGGCTTCAATGAGCAGTTCTTC.

This clone was counted only a few times. The chain joins TRBV6-6 to TRBJ2-1; D possibly corresponds to TRBD2 (5 bases). The length of the CDR3 is 16 residues. The germline CDR1 and CDR2 sequences are MNHNY and SVGAGI (reference sequence). The V gene lost 0 bases and the J gene lost 2 bases, with 11 bases spanning the gap. The CDR3 nucleotides are TGTGCCAGCAGTTACTCAGCTAGCTGGGCCTACAATGAGCAGTTCTTC. This sequence encodes CASSYSASWAYNEQFF.

The chain joins TRBV11-1 to TRBJ2-2; the match to TRBD1 covers 9 bases. The ends lost 1 base at V and 0 bases at J; junction bases unmatched: 3. The germline gives CDR1 SGHAT, CDR2 FQDESV (reference sequence). CDR3 size: 17 residues. The CDR3 sequence: CASSLVRTGANTGELFF. The CDR3 coding sequence is TGTGCCAGCAGCTTAGTAAGGACAGGGGCGAACACCGGGGAGCTGTTTTTT. Using reference TRBV11-1 and TRBJ2-2 for the parts outside the CDR3, the full variable domain is EAEVAQSPRYKITEKSQAVAFWCDPISGHATLYWYRQILGQGPELLVQFQDESVVDDSQLPKDRFSAERLKGVDSTLKIQPAELGDSAMYLCASSLVRTGANTGELFFGEGSRLTVL.

This clone was recorded many times. The rearrangement joins TRBV12-3 or TRBV12-4 to TRBJ2-2, with TRBD2 matching 8 bases. J gave up 7 bases and V 5 bases, and 3 bases lay outside the gene matches. This CDR3 spans 13 amino acids. This CDR3 reads CASSRTSHGELFF. As DNA, the CDR3 is TGTGCCAGCAGTCGGACTAGCCACGGGGAGCTGTTTTTT.

This chain links TRBV24-1 with TRBJ1-2; possibly TRBD1 for D (5 bases). The germline gives CDR1 KGHDR, CDR2 SFDVKD. V was trimmed by 5 bases and J by 6 bases, leaving 6 bases between them. This CDR3 contains 11 residues. CDR3 nucleotide sequence: TGTGCCACCAGTGGAGGGGATGGCTACACCTTC. As protein: CATSGGDGYTF.